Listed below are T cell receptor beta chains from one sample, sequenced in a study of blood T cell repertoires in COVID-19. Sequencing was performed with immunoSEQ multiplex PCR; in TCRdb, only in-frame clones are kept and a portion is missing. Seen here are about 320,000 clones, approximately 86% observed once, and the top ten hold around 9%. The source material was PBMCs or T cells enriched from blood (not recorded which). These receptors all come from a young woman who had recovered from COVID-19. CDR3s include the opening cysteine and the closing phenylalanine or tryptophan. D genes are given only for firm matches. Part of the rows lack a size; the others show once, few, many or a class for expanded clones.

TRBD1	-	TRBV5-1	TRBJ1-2	TGCGCCAGCAGCTTGATGACAGGGGGCGGCTATGGCTACACCTTC	CASSLMTGGGYGYTF
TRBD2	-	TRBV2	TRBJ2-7	TGTGCCAGCAGTGGGGGTAGCGGGGGCCCCAAGTACGAGCAGTACTTC	CASSGGSGGPKYEQYF
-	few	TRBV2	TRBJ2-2	TGTGCCAGCGACCCCGGAGGTCTTACCGGGGAGCTGTTTTTT	CASDPGGLTGELFF
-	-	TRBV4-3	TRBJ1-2	TGCGCCAGCAGCCAAGATCTCCGCCTATATGGCTACACCTTC	CASSQDLRLYGYTF
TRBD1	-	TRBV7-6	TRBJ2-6	TGTGCCAGCAGTTCGAGGCCCGGGACAGGGACTGGGGCCAACGTCCTGACTTTC	CASSSRPGTGTGANVLTF
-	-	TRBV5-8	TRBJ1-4	TGTGCCAGCAGCTTGTGGATGGGGGAGGAGGAAAAACTGTTTTTT	CASSLWMGEEEKLFF
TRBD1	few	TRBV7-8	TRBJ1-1	TGTGCCAGCAGCTTAGGGACAGGGGGCTTGAACACTGAAGCTTTCTTT	CASSLGTGGLNTEAFF
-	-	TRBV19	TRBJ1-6	TGTGCCAGTAGTACCCAGGGCGGCAATTCACCCCTCCACTTT	CASSTQGGNSPLHF
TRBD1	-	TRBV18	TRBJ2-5	TGTGCCAGCTCACCGACCTCAGGGGGCCGAGAGACCCAGTACTTC	CASSPTSGGRETQYF
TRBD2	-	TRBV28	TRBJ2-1	TGTGCCAGCAGTTTAAGCCCCACTAGCGGGGAGGACAATGAGCAGTTCTTC	CASSLSPTSGEDNEQFF
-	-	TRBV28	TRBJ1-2	TGTGCCAGCACCCAGCGGGGGGTCGTGCATGGCTACACCTTC	CASTQRGVVHGYTF
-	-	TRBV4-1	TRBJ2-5	TGCGCCAGCAGCCAAGATTTCCCCAGGGGAGAGACCCAGTACTTC	CASSQDFPRGETQYF
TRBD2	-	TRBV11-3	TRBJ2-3	TGTGCCAGCAGTCCAGCCAGGACCGGGACTAGGAAGTATTTT	CASSPARTGTRKYF
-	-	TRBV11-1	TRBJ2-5	TGTGCCAGCAGCCGCCTAGGGACTTGGGGGGAGACCCAGTACTTC	CASSRLGTWGETQYF
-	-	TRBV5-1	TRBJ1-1	TGCGCCAGCAGCTACTACACGAGCACTGAAGCTTTCTTT	CASSYYTSTEAFF
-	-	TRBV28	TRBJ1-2	TGTGCCAGCAGTTGGACAGCGTTCTATGGCTACACCTTC	CASSWTAFYGYTF
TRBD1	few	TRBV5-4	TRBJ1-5	TGTGCCAGCAGCTTGGGCGGGACAGGGGCTTATAGCAATCAGCCCCAGCATTTT	CASSLGGTGAYSNQPQHF
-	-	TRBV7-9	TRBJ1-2	TGTGCCAGCAGCTTAGTGGGACTAGAATTCTATGGCTACACCTTC	CASSLVGLEFYGYTF
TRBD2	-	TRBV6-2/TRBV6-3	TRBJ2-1	TGTGCCAGCAGCCGCCCGGGACTAGCGGCCAGAGACCACTCCTACAATGAGCAGTTCTTC	CASSRPGLAARDHSYNEQFF
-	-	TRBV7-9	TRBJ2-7	TGTGCCAGCAGCTTTGGTCCTAACTACGAGCAGTACTTC	CASSFGPNYEQYF
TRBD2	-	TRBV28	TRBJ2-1	TGTGCCAGCAGCTCCGAGCTAGCGGGAGCCAACAATGAGCAGTTCTTC	CASSSELAGANNEQFF
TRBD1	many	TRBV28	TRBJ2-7	TGTGCCAGCAGTTTTCTTGCACAGGGGGCCTCCTACGAGCAGTACTTC	CASSFLAQGASYEQYF
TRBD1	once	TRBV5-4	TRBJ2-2	TGTGCCAGCAGCCACGGACAGGGGACCACCGGGGAGCTGTTTTTT	CASSHGQGTTGELFF
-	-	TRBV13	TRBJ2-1	TGTGCCAGCAGCTCCGGACTAAACAATGAGCAGTTCTTC	CASSSGLNNEQFF
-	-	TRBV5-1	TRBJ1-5	TGCGCCAGCAGCTTGGGCGGGTCGGGCAATCAGCCCCAGCATTTT	CASSLGGSGNQPQHF
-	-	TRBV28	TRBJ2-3	TGTGCCAGCAGTGGAAGGACAGTCGATACGCAGTATTTT	CASSGRTVDTQYF
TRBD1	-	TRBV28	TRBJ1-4	TGTGCCAGCCAGAGACAGGGTAATGAAAAACTGTTTTTT	CASQRQGNEKLFF
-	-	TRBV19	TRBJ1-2	TGTGCCAGTAGTGCGGTGGGGGGGACGACACACGGCTACACCTTC	CASSAVGGTTHGYTF
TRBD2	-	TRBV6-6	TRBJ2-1	TGTGCCAGCAGCAGAGGGGAAGTCGAAGAACCTAGCGGGAGTATCAATGAGCAGTTCTTC	CASSRGEVEEPSGSINEQFF
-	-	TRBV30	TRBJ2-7	TGTGCCTGGAGTGTACGTTTGGGGGCCGGGACCTACGAGCAGTACTTC	CAWSVRLGAGTYEQYF
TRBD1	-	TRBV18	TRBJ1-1	TGTGCCAGCTCACCAACAGGGGGATGGACTGAAGCTTTCTTT	CASSPTGGWTEAFF
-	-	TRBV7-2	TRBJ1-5	TGTGCCAGCACATCCGAGACGGGGGTATGGCAGCCCCAGCATTTT	CASTSETGVWQPQHF
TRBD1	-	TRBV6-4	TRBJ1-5	TGTGCCAGCAGTGATTCGATGCCGGGACAGGTCTGCAATCAGCCCCAGCATTTT	CASSDSMPGQVCNQPQHF
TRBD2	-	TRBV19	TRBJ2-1	TGTGCCAGTAGTATGCCCCAGCGGGGGTACAATGAGCAGTTCTTC	CASSMPQRGYNEQFF
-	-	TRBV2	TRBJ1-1	TGTGCCAGCAGTCTTGGAGTGCTCAAAGCTTTCTTT	CASSLGVLKAFF
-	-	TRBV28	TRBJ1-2	TGTGCCAGCAGTCGGGGGGGATACTATGGCTACACCTTC	CASSRGGYYGYTF
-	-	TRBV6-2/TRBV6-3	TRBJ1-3	TGTGCCAGCAGTTACTCGGACAGCCGAAACACCATATATTTT	CASSYSDSRNTIYF
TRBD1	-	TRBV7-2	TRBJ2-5	TGTGCCAGCAGCCGTGACAGGGGGCTGTGGGAGACCCAGTACTTC	CASSRDRGLWETQYF
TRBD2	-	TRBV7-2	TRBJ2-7	TGTGCCAGCAGCTCAGAGGGCGGGAGGTGGGACGAGCAGTACTTC	CASSSEGGRWDEQYF
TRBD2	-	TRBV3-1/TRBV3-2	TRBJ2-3	TGTGCCAGCAGCCAAGAATGGCCCGGACTAGCGGGGGGACAGCAGTATTTT	CASSQEWPGLAGGQQYF
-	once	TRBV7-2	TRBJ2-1	TGTGCCAGCAGCTTAGGGGGAGGGCAGTTCTTC	CASSLGGGQFF
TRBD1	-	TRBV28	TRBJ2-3	TGTGCCAGCAGTACCTCAACAGGGGGCTTCGCAGATACGCAGTATTTT	CASSTSTGGFADTQYF
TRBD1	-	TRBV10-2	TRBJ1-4	TGCGCCAGCAGTGAGCCCACAGGGGTGAATGAAAAACTGTTTTTT	CASSEPTGVNEKLFF
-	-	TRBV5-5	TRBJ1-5	TGTGCCAGCAGCTTGCACGTAGATCAGCCCCAGCATTTT	CASSLHVDQPQHF
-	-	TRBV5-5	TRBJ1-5	TGTGCCAGCAGTCTTGGGGGGTTGAATCAGCCCCAGCATTTT	CASSLGGLNQPQHF
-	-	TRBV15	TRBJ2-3	TGTGCCACCTGTCCGGGGGTTAGCACAGATACGCAGTATTTT	CATCPGVSTDTQYF
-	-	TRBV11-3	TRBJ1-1	TGTGCCAGCAGCTTGACACTGAACACTGAAGCTTTCTTT	CASSLTLNTEAFF
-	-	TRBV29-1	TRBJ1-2	TGCAGCTCACAAACAGGGACGAGTAACTATGGCTACACCTTC	CSSQTGTSNYGYTF
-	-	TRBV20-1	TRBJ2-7	TGCAGTGCTAGTATAAGGCGGCTCGGCGAGCAGTACTTC	CSASIRRLGEQYF
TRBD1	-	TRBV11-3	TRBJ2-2	TGTGCCAGCAGCTTTTCCGGGACAGGGTCCACCGGGGAGCTGTTTTTT	CASSFSGTGSTGELFF
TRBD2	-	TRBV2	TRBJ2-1	TGTGCCAGCACTTGGGGATCCGGGGGGGCTCATGAGCAGTTCTTC	CASTWGSGGAHEQFF
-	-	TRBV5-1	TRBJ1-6	TGCGCCAGCAGCTTGACAGGGCAAAAGGGGGATTCACCCCTCCACTTT	CASSLTGQKGDSPLHF
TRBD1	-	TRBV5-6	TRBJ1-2	TGTGCCAGCAGGGGACAGGGGGCGAACTATGGCTACACCTTC	CASRGQGANYGYTF
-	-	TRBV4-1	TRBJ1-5	TGCGCCAGCAGCCAAGAGTTCCTCCCCAGGGTGCGACAGAGCAATCAGCCCCAGCATTTT	CASSQEFLPRVRQSNQPQHF
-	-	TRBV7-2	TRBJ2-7	TGTGCCAGCAGCTTAGTGAGAGCCTACGAGCAGTACTTC	CASSLVRAYEQYF